The present TCR beta chain was sequenced within a study of control samples from healthy donors and cancer patients. Sequencing was performed with immunoSEQ multiplex PCR; in TCRdb, only in-frame clones are kept and a portion is missing. The sample lists about 70,000 clones; approximately 87% were seen once. The V segment lost 3 bases and the J segment 0 bases; nucleotides outside the gene matches: 4. Germline V gene sequence: CDR1 DFQATT, CDR2 SNEGSKA (reference sequence). CDR3 length equals 14 residues. This sequence was found in a woman in her forties or fifties with head and neck cancer. This chain links TRBV20-1 with TRBJ2-7; 8 positions match TRBD2. What was sequenced was PBMCs. The CDR3 sequence is CSASSGASSYEQYF. The CDR3 DNA sequence: TGCAGTGCTAGTAGCGGGGCAAGCTCCTACGAGCAGTACTTC.